A selection of T cell receptor beta chains follows, all from one sample in a study of blood T cell repertoires in COVID-19. Produced via immunoSEQ multiplex PCR; TCRdb's table is partial and in-frame only. This sample has just over 250,000 clones, with roughly 90% found just once. The sequencing input was peripheral blood. The receptors originated from a man aged 55 to 70 who had recovered from COVID-19. Both conserved end residues are part of each CDR3. The order of the fields is clone size, J gene, D gene, V gene, CDR3 DNA, CDR3 protein. D genes are given only for firm matches. Clone size is shown for a subset of rows, as once, few, many or a class of expanded clone.

-,TRBJ2-1,TRBD2,TRBV7-3,TGTGCCACCTCCATAGCGGGGGGAAACAATGAGCAGTTCTTC,CATSIAGGNNEQFF
few,TRBJ2-7,-,TRBV7-3,TGTGCCAGCAGCAAATTCGCGACAGGCGAGCAGTACTTC,CASSKFATGEQYF
once,TRBJ2-5,TRBD2,TRBV6-1,TGTGCCAGCAGTGGAATTATGGGACTAGCGGGCCAACAAGAGACCCAGTACTTC,CASSGIMGLAGQQETQYF
-,TRBJ1-3,TRBD1,TRBV7-9,TGTGCCAGCAGCCGACAGGGGTCCTCTGGAAACACCATATATTTT,CASSRQGSSGNTIYF
-,TRBJ2-7,TRBD1,TRBV6-5,TGTGCCAGCACCCCGGGGACAGGGATGATCTACGAGCAGTACTTC,CASTPGTGMIYEQYF
-,TRBJ2-7,TRBD2,TRBV9,TGTGCCAGCAGTGAAACTAGCGGGCACTCCTACGAGCAGTACTTC,CASSETSGHSYEQYF
-,TRBJ1-2,TRBD1,TRBV19,TGTGCCAGTAGTAACGACAGGGGTGGCTATGGCTACACCTTC,CASSNDRGGYGYTF
-,TRBJ2-3,-,TRBV12-2,TGTGCAAGTCGCTTGGCGGAGGGGGGGACAGGCAACACAGATACGCAGTATTTT,CASRLAEGGTGNTDTQYF
-,TRBJ2-7,TRBD1,TRBV6-2/TRBV6-3,TGTGCCAGCAGTTACTCTAGGACAGGGGCCTACGAGCAGTACTTC,CASSYSRTGAYEQYF
-,TRBJ1-3,-,TRBV5-4,TGTGCCAGCAGCTTGGTGGGGGCGGGTGGAAACACCATATATTTT,CASSLVGAGGNTIYF
-,TRBJ1-1,-,TRBV5-1,TGCGCCAGCAGCCCAGGGGTGGGGACTGAAGCTTTCTTT,CASSPGVGTEAFF
-,TRBJ1-6,-,TRBV5-4,TGTGCCAGCAGCCCTCGGGGACTAATAAATTCACCCCTCCACTTT,CASSPRGLINSPLHF
few,TRBJ1-6,TRBD1,TRBV5-1,TGCGCCAGCAGCTCAGGGGGCGAAACCTCACCCCTCCACTTT,CASSSGGETSPLHF
-,TRBJ2-7,-,TRBV3-1/TRBV3-2,TGTGCCAGCAGCCTACAGGGCTCCTACGAGCAGTACTTC,CASSLQGSYEQYF
-,TRBJ2-2,-,TRBV19,TGTGCCAGTAGTTCAGGTTATCGGAACACCGGGGAGCTGTTTTTT,CASSSGYRNTGELFF
-,TRBJ2-2,TRBD2,TRBV15,TGTGCCACCAGCAGAGATTTGGTGGTGGCTAGCGGGCAACCCGGGGAGCTGTTTTTT,CATSRDLVVASGQPGELFF
-,TRBJ2-7,-,TRBV9,TGTGCCAGCAGCGTAGGAGGGGACACCTCCTACGAGCAGTACTTC,CASSVGGDTSYEQYF
once,TRBJ2-2,TRBD2,TRBV3-1/TRBV3-2,TGTGCCAGCAGCCAGACTAGCGGGGGGGCCAGCACCGGGGAGCTGTTTTTT,CASSQTSGGASTGELFF
-,TRBJ1-6,-,TRBV13,TGTGCCAGCAGGCGTTCGACACAGAGCTCCTATAATTCACCCCTCCACTTT,CASRRSTQSSYNSPLHF
-,TRBJ2-1,TRBD2,TRBV5-6,TGTGCCAGCAGCCGGACCGGACTAGCTTCGGTGGATGAGCAGTTCTTC,CASSRTGLASVDEQFF
-,TRBJ1-6,TRBD1,TRBV7-9,TGTGCCAGCAGCCCCGGCGGCAGGGGGTTTTCACCCCTCCACTTT,CASSPGGRGFSPLHF
-,TRBJ1-2,-,TRBV4-1,TGCGCCAGCAGCCAAGAGGGCATCTCCCCATATGGCTACACCTTC,CASSQEGISPYGYTF
-,TRBJ1-2,-,TRBV7-2,TGTGCCAGCAGCCGGACTTCGACTGAGAACTATGGCTACACCTTC,CASSRTSTENYGYTF
-,TRBJ2-1,TRBD1,TRBV27,TGTGCCAGCATAGGGCAGGGGGCCGGCAATGAGCAGTTCTTC,CASIGQGAGNEQFF
-,TRBJ1-5,-,TRBV3-1/TRBV3-2,TGTGCCAGCAGCCAAGGGCATAGCAATCAGCCCCAGCATTTT,CASSQGHSNQPQHF
-,TRBJ1-1,TRBD1,TRBV7-2,TGTGCCAGCAGCTTACCGGACGGGACAGGGAGGGATGAAGCTTTCTTT,CASSLPDGTGRDEAFF
-,TRBJ2-3,TRBD2,TRBV7-2,TGTGCCAGCAGCTTAGTCCTAGCGGGGCCTAGCACAGATACGCAGTATTTT,CASSLVLAGPSTDTQYF
-,TRBJ2-2,TRBD1,TRBV7-2,TGTGCCAGCAGCTACGACAGGGTCGGCACCGGGGAGCTGTTTTTT,CASSYDRVGTGELFF
-,TRBJ2-5,-,TRBV7-8,TGTGCCAGCAGCCCCGTACCCACTACCCAGGGATGGGAGACCCAGTACTTC,CASSPVPTTQGWETQYF
-,TRBJ2-3,-,TRBV4-2,TGTGCCAGCAGCCAAGACTGGGGGGTGCCGGATACGCAGTATTTT,CASSQDWGVPDTQYF
-,TRBJ1-6,-,TRBV13,TGTGCCAGCAGCCAAGAGGGAAATTCACCCCTCCACTTT,CASSQEGNSPLHF
-,TRBJ1-1,-,TRBV6-1,TGTGCCAGCAGTGAAAGCGGAACCAAAGCTTTCTTT,CASSESGTKAFF
-,TRBJ1-5,-,TRBV7-2,TGTGCCAGCAGCGTCCCATTCGGAGGGAACAATCAGCCCCAGCATTTT,CASSVPFGGNNQPQHF
-,TRBJ1-1,-,TRBV7-9,TGTGCCAGCAGCCCAACAGGGTCGGGCACTGAAGCTTTCTTT,CASSPTGSGTEAFF
-,TRBJ1-1,-,TRBV7-9,TGTGCCAGTCGGACTGAGAACACTGAAGCTTTCTTT,CASRTENTEAFF
-,TRBJ2-7,-,TRBV18,TGTGCCAGCTCACCCCTCGGCGCCGGGGCCTACGAGCAGTACTTC,CASSPLGAGAYEQYF
-,TRBJ1-5,-,TRBV7-2,TGTGCCAGCAGCTTAGGTCAGGGCAATCAGCCCCAGCATTTT,CASSLGQGNQPQHF
many,TRBJ2-7,TRBD1,TRBV7-8,TGTGCCAGCAGCTCAAGGGGGCAGGTCTTCTCCTACGAGCAGTACTTC,CASSSRGQVFSYEQYF
-,TRBJ1-1,TRBD1,TRBV9,TGTGCCAGCAGCGTCCTACAGGGGGGGAACACTGAAGCTTTCTTT,CASSVLQGGNTEAFF
-,TRBJ2-7,-,TRBV5-1,TGCGCCAGCAGGGCTACAGGGTACGAGCAGTACTTC,CASRATGYEQYF
-,TRBJ1-1,-,TRBV9,TGTGCCAGCAGCGGCAACAGGAACACTGAAGCTTTCTTT,CASSGNRNTEAFF